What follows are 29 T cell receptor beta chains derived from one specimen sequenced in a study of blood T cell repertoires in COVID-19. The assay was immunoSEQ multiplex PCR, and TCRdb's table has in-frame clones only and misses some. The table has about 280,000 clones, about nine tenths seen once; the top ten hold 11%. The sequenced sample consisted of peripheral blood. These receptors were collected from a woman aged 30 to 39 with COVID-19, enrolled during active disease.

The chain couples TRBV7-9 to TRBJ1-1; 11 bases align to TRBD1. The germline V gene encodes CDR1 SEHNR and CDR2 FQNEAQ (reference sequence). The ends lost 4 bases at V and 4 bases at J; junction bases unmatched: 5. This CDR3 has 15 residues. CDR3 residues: CASSSTGTGGTEAFF. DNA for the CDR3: TGTGCCAGCAGCTCGACCGGGACAGGGGGCACTGAAGCTTTCTTT.

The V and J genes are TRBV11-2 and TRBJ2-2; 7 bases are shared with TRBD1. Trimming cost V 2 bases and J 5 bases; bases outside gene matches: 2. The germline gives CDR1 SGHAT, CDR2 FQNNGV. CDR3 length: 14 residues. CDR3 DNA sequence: TGTGCCAGCAGCTTAACAGGGGTGACCGGGGAGCTGTTTTTT. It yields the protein CASSLTGVTGELFF.

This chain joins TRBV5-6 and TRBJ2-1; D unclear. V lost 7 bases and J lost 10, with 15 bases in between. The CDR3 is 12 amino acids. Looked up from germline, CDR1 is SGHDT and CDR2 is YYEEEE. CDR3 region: CASELVPMEQFF. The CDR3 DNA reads TGTGCCAGCGAGTTAGTTCCGATGGAGCAGTTCTTC.

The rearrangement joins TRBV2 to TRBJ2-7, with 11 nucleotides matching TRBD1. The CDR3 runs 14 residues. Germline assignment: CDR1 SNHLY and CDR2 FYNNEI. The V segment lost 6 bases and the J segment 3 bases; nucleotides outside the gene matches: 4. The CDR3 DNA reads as TGTGCCAGCAGCCCCGGGACAGGGGGCTACGAGCAGTACTTC. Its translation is CASSPGTGGYEQYF. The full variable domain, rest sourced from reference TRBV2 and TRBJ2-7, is EPEVTQTPSHQVTQMGQEVILRCVPISNHLYFYWYRQILGQKVEFLVSFYNNEISEKSEIFDDQFSVERPDGSNFTLKIRSTKLEDSAMYFCASSPGTGGYEQYFGPGTRLTVT.

The CDR3 sequence: CASSEGTGTDQPQHF. As DNA, the CDR3 is TGTGCCAGCAGTGAAGGGACAGGGACCGACCAGCCCCAGCATTTT. The V call is TRBV2, the J call TRBJ1-5; 8 bases are a match to TRBD1. The CDR3 loop spans 15 amino acids. The junction had 6 bases not matched to a gene; V was cut back by 1 base and J by 7 bases. CDR1 and CDR2 (germline): SNHLY, FYNNEI.

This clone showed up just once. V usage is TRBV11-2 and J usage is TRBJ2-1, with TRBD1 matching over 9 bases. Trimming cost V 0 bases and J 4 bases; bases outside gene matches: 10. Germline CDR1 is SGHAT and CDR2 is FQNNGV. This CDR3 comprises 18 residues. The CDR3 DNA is TGTGCCAGCAGCTTAGATCCCTCCGACAGGGGGGAATACAATGAGCAGTTCTTC. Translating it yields CASSLDPSDRGEYNEQFF.

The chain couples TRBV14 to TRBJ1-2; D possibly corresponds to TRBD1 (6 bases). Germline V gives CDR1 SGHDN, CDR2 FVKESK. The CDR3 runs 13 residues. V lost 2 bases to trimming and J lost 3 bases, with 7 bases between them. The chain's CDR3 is CASSQQGYYGYTF. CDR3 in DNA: TGTGCCAGCAGCCAACAGGGGTACTATGGCTACACCTTC.

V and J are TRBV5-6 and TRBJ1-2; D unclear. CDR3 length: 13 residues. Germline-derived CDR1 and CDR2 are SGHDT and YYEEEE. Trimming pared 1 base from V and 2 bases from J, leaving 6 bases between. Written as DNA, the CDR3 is TGTGCCAGCAGCTTGCCGTTGAACTATGGCTACACCTTC. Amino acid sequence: CASSLPLNYGYTF. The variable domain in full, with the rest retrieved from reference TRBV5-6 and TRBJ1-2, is DAGVTQSPTHLIKTRGQQVTLRCSPKSGHDTVSWYQQALGQGPQFIFQYYEEEERQRGNFPDRFSGHQFPNYSSELNVNALLLGDSALYLCASSLPLNYGYTFGSGTRLTVV.

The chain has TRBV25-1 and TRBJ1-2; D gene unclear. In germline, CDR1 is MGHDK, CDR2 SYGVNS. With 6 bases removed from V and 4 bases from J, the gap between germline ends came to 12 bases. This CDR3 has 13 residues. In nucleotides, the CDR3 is TGTGCCAGCAGGGAAGACGGGTTCTATGGCTACACCTTC. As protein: CASREDGFYGYTF.

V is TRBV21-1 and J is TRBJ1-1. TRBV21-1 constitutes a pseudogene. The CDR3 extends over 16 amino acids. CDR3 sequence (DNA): TGTGCCAGCAACCAATTCCCCCAGGAGGCGACTCTTGAAGCTTTCTTT. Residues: CASNQFPQEATLEAFF.

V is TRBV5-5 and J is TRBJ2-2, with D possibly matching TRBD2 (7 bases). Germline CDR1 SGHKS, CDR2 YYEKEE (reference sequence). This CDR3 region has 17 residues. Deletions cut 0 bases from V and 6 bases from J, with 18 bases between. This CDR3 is CASSLVWGGPGPGELFF. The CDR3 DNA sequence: TGTGCCAGCAGCTTGGTATGGGGGGGCCCTGGGCCCGGGGAGCTGTTTTTT.

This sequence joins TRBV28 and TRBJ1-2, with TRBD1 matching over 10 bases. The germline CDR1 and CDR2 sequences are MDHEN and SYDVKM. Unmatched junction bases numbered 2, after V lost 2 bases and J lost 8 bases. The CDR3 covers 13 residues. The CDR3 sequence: CASSLDRGQGYTF. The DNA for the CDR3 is TGTGCCAGCAGTTTAGACAGGGGGCAAGGCTACACCTTC.

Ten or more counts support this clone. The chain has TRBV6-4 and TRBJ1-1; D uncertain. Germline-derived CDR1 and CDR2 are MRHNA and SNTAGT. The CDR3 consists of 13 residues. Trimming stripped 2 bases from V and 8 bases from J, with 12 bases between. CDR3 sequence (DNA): TGTGCCAGCAGTGACACTACAATCTCAGAAGCTTTCTTT. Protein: CASSDTTISEAFF.

Here the CDR3 DNA reads TGTGCCAGCTCAACGACAGCCCGGACGCAGTATTTT. Residues: CASSTTARTQYF. The chain links TRBV18 to TRBJ2-3; D might be TRBD1 (5 bases). This CDR3 has 12 residues. Germline CDR1 reads KGHSH; CDR2 reads LQKENI. Deletions cut 5 bases from V and 9 bases from J, with 12 bases between.

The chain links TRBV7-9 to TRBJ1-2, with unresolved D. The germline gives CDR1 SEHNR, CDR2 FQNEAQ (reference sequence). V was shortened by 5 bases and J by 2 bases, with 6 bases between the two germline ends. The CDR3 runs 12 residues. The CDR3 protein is CASSLSNYGYTF. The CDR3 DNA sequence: TGTGCCAGCAGCCTATCGAACTATGGCTACACCTTC.

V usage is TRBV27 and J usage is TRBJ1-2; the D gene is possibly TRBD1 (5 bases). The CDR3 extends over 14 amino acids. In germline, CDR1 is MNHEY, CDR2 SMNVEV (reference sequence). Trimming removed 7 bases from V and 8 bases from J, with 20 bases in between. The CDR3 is CASTYHGGHGGYTF. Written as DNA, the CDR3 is TGTGCCAGCACCTACCACGGGGGTCACGGAGGCTACACCTTC.

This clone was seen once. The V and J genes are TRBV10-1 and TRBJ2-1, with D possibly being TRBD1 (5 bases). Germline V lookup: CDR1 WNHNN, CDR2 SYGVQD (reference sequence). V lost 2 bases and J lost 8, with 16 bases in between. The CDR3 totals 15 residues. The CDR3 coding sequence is TGCGCCAGCAGTGAGGACAGTTATTTGTCGGATGAGCAGTTCTTC. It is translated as CASSEDSYLSDEQFF.

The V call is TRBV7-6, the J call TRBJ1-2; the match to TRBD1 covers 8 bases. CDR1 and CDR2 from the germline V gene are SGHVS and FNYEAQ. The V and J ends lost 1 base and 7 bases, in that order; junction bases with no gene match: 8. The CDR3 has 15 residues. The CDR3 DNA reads TGTGCCAGCAGCTTAGATCCTGCAGGGGGCCGTGGCTACACCTTC. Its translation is CASSLDPAGGRGYTF.

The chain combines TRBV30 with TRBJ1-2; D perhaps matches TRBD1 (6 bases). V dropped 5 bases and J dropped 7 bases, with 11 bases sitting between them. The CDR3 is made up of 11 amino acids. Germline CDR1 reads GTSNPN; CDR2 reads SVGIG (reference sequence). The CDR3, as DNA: TGTGCCTGGGAGACAGGTCCTGGCTACACCTTC. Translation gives CAWETGPGYTF. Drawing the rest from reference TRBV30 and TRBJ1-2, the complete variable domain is SQTIHQWPATLVQPVGSPLSLECTVEGTSNPNLYWYRQAAGRGLQLLFYSVGIGQISSEVPQNLSASRPQDRQFILSSKKLLLSDSGFYLCAWETGPGYTFGSGTRLTVV.

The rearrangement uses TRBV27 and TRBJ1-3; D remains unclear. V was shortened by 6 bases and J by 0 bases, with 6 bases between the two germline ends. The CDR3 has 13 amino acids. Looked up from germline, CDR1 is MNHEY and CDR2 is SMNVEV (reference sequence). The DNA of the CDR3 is TGTGCCAGCAGACGGGGCTCTGGAAACACCATATATTTT. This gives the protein CASRRGSGNTIYF.

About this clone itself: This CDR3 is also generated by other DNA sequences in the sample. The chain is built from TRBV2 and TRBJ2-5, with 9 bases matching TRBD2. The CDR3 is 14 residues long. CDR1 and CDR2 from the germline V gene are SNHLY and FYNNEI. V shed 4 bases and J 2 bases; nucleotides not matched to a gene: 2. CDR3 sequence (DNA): TGTGCCAGCAGTGGCCTAGCGGGACAAGAGACCCAGTACTTC. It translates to CASSGLAGQETQYF.

The CDR3 DNA is TGTGCCAGCAGGAGAGGGTTCACTGAAGCTTTCTTT. The encoded protein is CASRRGFTEAFF. The rearrangement uses TRBV6-5 and TRBJ1-1, with D unresolved. Germline values: CDR1 MNHEY, CDR2 SVGAGI. Trimming stripped 6 bases from V and 4 bases from J, with 9 bases between. This CDR3 has 12 residues.

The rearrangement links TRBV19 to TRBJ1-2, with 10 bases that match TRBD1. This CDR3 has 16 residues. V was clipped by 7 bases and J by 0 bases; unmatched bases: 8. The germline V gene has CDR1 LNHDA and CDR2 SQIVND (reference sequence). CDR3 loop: CASMGQGHHANYGYTF. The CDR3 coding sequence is TGTGCCAGTATGGGACAGGGGCATCATGCTAACTATGGCTACACCTTC.

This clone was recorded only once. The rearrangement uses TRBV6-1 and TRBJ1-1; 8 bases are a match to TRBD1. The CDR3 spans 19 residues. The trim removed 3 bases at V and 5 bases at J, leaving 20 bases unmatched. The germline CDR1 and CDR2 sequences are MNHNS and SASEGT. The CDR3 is CASSDPPSQGAKSLTEAFF. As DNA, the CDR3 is TGTGCCAGCAGTGACCCGCCCTCGCAGGGGGCGAAAAGCTTGACTGAAGCTTTCTTT.

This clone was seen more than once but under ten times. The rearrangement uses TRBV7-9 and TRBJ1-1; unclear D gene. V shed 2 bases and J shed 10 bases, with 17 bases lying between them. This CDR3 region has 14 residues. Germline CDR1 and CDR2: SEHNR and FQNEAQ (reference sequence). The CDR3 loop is CASSLKRGSPGAFF. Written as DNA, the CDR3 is TGTGCCAGCAGCTTAAAGCGGGGTTCCCCCGGAGCTTTCTTT. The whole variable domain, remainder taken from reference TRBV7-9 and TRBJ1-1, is DTGVSQNPRHKITKRGQNVTFRCDPISEHNRLYWYRQTLGQGPEFLTYFQNEAQLEKSRLLSDRFSAERPKGSFSTLEIQRTEQGDSAMYLCASSLKRGSPGAFFGQGTRLTVV.

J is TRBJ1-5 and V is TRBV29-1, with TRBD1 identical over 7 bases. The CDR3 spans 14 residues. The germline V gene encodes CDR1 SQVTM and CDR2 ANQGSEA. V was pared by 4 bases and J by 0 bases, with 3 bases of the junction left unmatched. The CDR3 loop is CSVAGQYSNQPQHF. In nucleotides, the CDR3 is TGCAGCGTTGCGGGACAGTATAGCAATCAGCCCCAGCATTTT. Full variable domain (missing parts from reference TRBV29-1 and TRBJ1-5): SAVISQKPSRDICQRGTSLTIQCQVDSQVTMMFWYRQQPGQSLTLIATANQGSEATYESGFVIDKFPISRPNLTFSTLTVSNMSPEDSSIYLCSVAGQYSNQPQHFGDGTRLSIL.

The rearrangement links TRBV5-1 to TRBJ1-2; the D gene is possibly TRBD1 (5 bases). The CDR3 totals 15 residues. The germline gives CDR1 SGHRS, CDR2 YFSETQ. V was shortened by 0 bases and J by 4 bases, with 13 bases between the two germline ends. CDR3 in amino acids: CASSLAQGRGYGYTF. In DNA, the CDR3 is TGCGCCAGCAGCTTGGCCCAGGGCCGCGGCTATGGCTACACCTTC.

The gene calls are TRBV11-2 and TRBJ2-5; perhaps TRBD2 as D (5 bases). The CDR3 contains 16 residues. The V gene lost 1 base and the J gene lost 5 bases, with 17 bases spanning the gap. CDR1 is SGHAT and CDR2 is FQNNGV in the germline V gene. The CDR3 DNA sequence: TGTGCCAGCAGCTTAGGGTCCCTTATCCCGGGGGAGACCCAGTACTTC. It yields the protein CASSLGSLIPGETQYF.

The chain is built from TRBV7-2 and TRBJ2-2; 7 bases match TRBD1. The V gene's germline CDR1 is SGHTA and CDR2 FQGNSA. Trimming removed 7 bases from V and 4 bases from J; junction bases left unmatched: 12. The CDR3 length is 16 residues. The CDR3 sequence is CASILGTGATTGELFF. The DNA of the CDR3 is TGTGCCAGCATCCTAGGTACAGGGGCGACCACCGGGGAGCTGTTTTTT. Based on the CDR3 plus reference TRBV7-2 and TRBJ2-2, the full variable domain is GAGVSQSPSNKVTEKGKDVELRCDPISGHTALYWYRQSLGQGLEFLIYFQGNSAPDKSGLPSDRFSAERTGGSVSTLTIQRTQQEDSAVYLCASILGTGATTGELFFGEGSRLTVL.